Sequencing of this TCR beta chain was carried out in a study of OX40 agonist ivuxolimab in advanced cancers. At the level of the study: Patients in dose escalation had liver, melanoma, kidney or head and neck cancers. Findings and limits, study-wide: Normalized expansion of T-cell clones was also low for some nonresponders.

A remark on this clone: No antigen is known for it.

Trimming shortened V by 2 bases and J by 4 bases, and 11 bases separated the two germline ends. This CDR3 has 15 amino acids. Looked up from germline, CDR1 is SGHVS and CDR2 is FQNEAQ. Assay: immunoSEQ multiplex PCR; the TCRdb copy retains only in-frame clones and omits some. The sample lists approximately 64,000 clones; 75% to 85% were seen once. Specimen: CD4+ or CD8+ T cells sorted from blood, collected in a trial of the OX40 agonist ivuxolimab. The rearrangement links TRBV7-8 to TRBJ2-2; D is unclear. The clonotype was recovered from an adult with an advanced solid tumor such as melanoma, head and neck, liver or kidney cancer. CDR3 sequence reads: CASSLKQIFTGELFF. CDR3 DNA: TGTGCCAGCAGCTTAAAACAGATATTCACCGGGGAGCTGTTTTTT.